This entry concerns a single T cell receptor beta chain. Germline-derived CDR1 and CDR2 are SQVTM and ANQGSEA. With V trimmed by 0 bases and J by 4 bases, 8 bases remained unmatched. This CDR3 has 16 residues. This sample was included in a study of blood T cell repertoires in COVID-19. Study information: Acute-phase and convalescent COVID-19 samples originated in the United States, Italy and Spain.

Only in-frame clones appear in the TCRdb table, and some are missing; sequencing was by immunoSEQ multiplex PCR. The sample yields some 45,000 clones, approximately 85% seen once. Sequencing was performed on peripheral blood. The V call is TRBV29-1, the J call TRBJ2-3; 9 bases agree with TRBD2. The clonotype originates from an elderly woman with acute or convalescent COVID-19. The CDR3 sequence is CSVEDLREGLPDTQYF. DNA for the CDR3: TGCAGCGTTGAAGATTTGCGGGAGGGCCTCCCAGATACGCAGTATTTT.